Listed here is a single TCR beta chain. This CDR3 spans 15 amino acids. V shed 1 base and J shed 2 bases, with 7 bases lying between them. Germline assignment: CDR1 SGHDT and CDR2 YYEEEE. This sample was taken from a study of identifying expanded T cells in peripheral blood. Assay used: immunoSEQ multiplex PCR; TCRdb lists only in-frame clones, some missing. The repertoire holds around 85,000 clones, with 85% to 90% as singletons. The genes are TRBV5-6 and TRBJ2-6; a possible D gene is TRBD2 (5 bases). The clonotype originates from a person aged 18 to 70 in good health. The sample comprised blood. CDR3 residues: CASSLPEAGANVLTF. CDR3 bases: TGTGCCAGCAGCTTGCCGGAGGCTGGGGCCAACGTCCTGACTTTC.